Listed below are T cell receptor beta chains from one sample, sequenced in a study of blood T cell repertoires in COVID-19. Sequencing used immunoSEQ multiplex PCR; TCRdb keeps in-frame clones, though not all of them. The sample carries about 82,000 clones, about four fifths recorded once. The sequencing input was peripheral blood. These receptor sequences come from a woman in her 40s with active or convalescent COVID-19. CDR3s include the opening cysteine and the closing phenylalanine or tryptophan. A D gene is named only where the DNA matches it firmly. Expanded clones are given a class, and other clones once, few, many or no size at all.

D gene | J gene | V gene | clone size | CDR3 DNA | CDR3 protein
TRBD1 | TRBJ1-3 | TRBV28 | NA | TGTGCCAGCAGCCCAGGGGGCTCTGGAAACACCATATATTTT | CASSPGGSGNTIYF
NA | TRBJ2-1 | TRBV4-3 | NA | TGCGCCAGCAGCCAACAGGCGGGGCTAAACAATGAGCAGTTCTTC | CASSQQAGLNNEQFF
NA | TRBJ2-7 | TRBV2 | medium-sized | TGTGCCAGCACCCCGTGGGGCCCCGACTACGAGCAGTACTTC | CASTPWGPDYEQYF
NA | TRBJ2-7 | TRBV12-3/TRBV12-4 | NA | TGTGCCAGCAGCGTCGGTGGCCCGGGCGAGCAGTACTTC | CASSVGGPGEQYF
NA | TRBJ2-1 | TRBV7-2 | NA | TGTGCCAGCAGCCTAGGGTCGAGGGCCGGTGAGCAGTTCTTC | CASSLGSRAGEQFF
NA | TRBJ2-7 | TRBV1 | few | TGCACCAGCAGCCCCCGGGTAGGCGAGGCCTACGAGCAGTACTTC | CTSSPRVGEAYEQYF
NA | TRBJ1-4 | TRBV18 | NA | TGTGCCAGCTCAGCAGGGAATACGGAAAAACTGTTTTTT | CASSAGNTEKLFF
TRBD2 | TRBJ2-1 | TRBV11-1 | NA | TGTGCCAGCGGCAAGCGGGAGGGCCAGTATGAGCAGTTCTTC | CASGKREGQYEQFF
NA | TRBJ1-3 | TRBV28 | NA | TGTGCCAGCAGTTTAGGTGGATACGGGGAACGATCTGGAAACACCATATATTTT | CASSLGGYGERSGNTIYF
NA | TRBJ2-2 | TRBV2 | NA | TGTGCCAGCAGTGTGTTCTGGGCAGGGGGGTCTGGGGAGCTGTTTTTT | CASSVFWAGGSGELFF
NA | TRBJ2-1 | TRBV6-2/TRBV6-3 | once | TGTGCCAGCAGTTACTTAGTCTCCTACAATGAGCAGTTCTTC | CASSYLVSYNEQFF
NA | TRBJ1-4 | TRBV2 | NA | TGTGCCAGCAGTCCCAGCGAATGGGAAAAACTGTTTTTT | CASSPSEWEKLFF
TRBD1 | TRBJ1-1 | TRBV6-5 | NA | TGTGCCAGCTCGACACAGGGGGGAACTGAAGCTTTCTTT | CASSTQGGTEAFF
TRBD2 | TRBJ2-5 | TRBV5-6 | NA | TGTGCCAGCAGCTGGGGACTAGCGGAGACCCAGTACTTC | CASSWGLAETQYF
NA | TRBJ1-3 | TRBV2 | once | TGTGCCAGCAGTGTAGGGGCCTTCTCTGGAAACACCATATATTTT | CASSVGAFSGNTIYF
TRBD1 | TRBJ2-5 | TRBV5-1 | once | TGCGCCAGCCGCATGGGGACAGTACCGCAAGAGACCCAGTACTTC | CASRMGTVPQETQYF
TRBD1 | TRBJ2-7 | TRBV6-5 | NA | TGTGCCAGCGGGCACCGGGACAGGGGATACGAGCAGTACTTC | CASGHRDRGYEQYF
NA | TRBJ2-5 | TRBV12-5 | NA | TGTGCTAGTGGTTTTCGGGGGAAGAATGAGACCCAGTACTTC | CASGFRGKNETQYF
NA | TRBJ2-3 | TRBV6-1 | NA | TGTGCCAGCAGTGAACTTCCGTTTTCCGGGTTGGGAGATACGCAGTATTTT | CASSELPFSGLGDTQYF
NA | TRBJ1-2 | TRBV15 | NA | TGTGCCACCGGTTTAGGGGGACCCGCCTATGGCTACACCTTC | CATGLGGPAYGYTF
TRBD2 | TRBJ2-1 | TRBV9 | NA | TGTGCCAGCAGCGTAGGGGCGGGAGTTGAAAATGAGCAGTTCTTC | CASSVGAGVENEQFF
TRBD1 | TRBJ1-4 | TRBV29-1 | NA | TGCAGCGTCTCCGGGACAGGGAACCGTGAAAAACTGTTTTTT | CSVSGTGNREKLFF
NA | TRBJ2-3 | TRBV5-1 | NA | TGCGCCAGCAGCTTGTCCCCTGCAGATACGCAGTATTTT | CASSLSPADTQYF
TRBD2 | TRBJ2-1 | TRBV12-5 | NA | TGTGCTAGTGGTTTGCCGAGAGCGGGAGTCCCCCATGAGCAGTTCTTC | CASGLPRAGVPHEQFF
TRBD1 | TRBJ1-1 | TRBV28 | NA | TGTGCCAGCAAGGACAGGGAGGGCCCTGAAGCTTTCTTT | CASKDREGPEAFF
TRBD1 | TRBJ1-4 | TRBV25-1 | NA | TGTGCCAGCAGTCAAACAGGGGGAGGTGAAAAACTGTTTTTT | CASSQTGGGEKLFF
NA | TRBJ2-7 | TRBV27 | NA | TGTGCCAGCAGTTTAATACCCTACTACGAGCAGTACTTC | CASSLIPYYEQYF
NA | TRBJ1-1 | TRBV24-1 | NA | TGTGCCACCAGTGAAACGGACAGTGAAGCTTTCTTT | CATSETDSEAFF
TRBD1 | TRBJ2-7 | TRBV7-7 | NA | TGTGCCAGCAGCTTAAACAGGGGGTCCTACGAGCAGTACTTC | CASSLNRGSYEQYF
NA | TRBJ2-5 | TRBV6-6 | NA | TGTGCCAGCAGTTACCCGGAACAGCAAGAGACCCAGTACTTC | CASSYPEQQETQYF
NA | TRBJ1-6 | TRBV6-5 | NA | TGTGCCAGCAGTCTACATAATTCACCCCTCCACTTT | CASSLHNSPLHF
TRBD2 | TRBJ2-5 | TRBV2 | NA | TGTGCCAGCAGTGAAACGGGGGGGACCCAGTACTTC | CASSETGGTQYF
TRBD2 | TRBJ2-5 | TRBV2 | NA | TGTGCCAGCAGTGATCTTCGGGGGGGACAAGAGACCCAGTACTTC | CASSDLRGGQETQYF
NA | TRBJ1-3 | TRBV18 | NA | TGTGCCAGCTCTCCCGAGGCCGGAAACACCATATATTTT | CASSPEAGNTIYF
NA | TRBJ1-6 | TRBV5-1 | NA | TGCGCCAGCAGCTTGGCCTCGGGTGCTAAGGATTCACCCCTCCACTTT | CASSLASGAKDSPLHF
TRBD2 | TRBJ2-7 | TRBV9 | NA | TGTGCCAGCAGCGAGGGGACTAGCGGGAGGGGCGGGCAGTACTTC | CASSEGTSGRGGQYF
TRBD1 | TRBJ2-3 | TRBV19 | NA | TGTGCCAGTAGTACGTTCCCGGGACAGGGGGTGACAGATACGCAGTATTTT | CASSTFPGQGVTDTQYF
NA | TRBJ2-6 | TRBV28 | once | TGTGCCAGCAGTGCGTTCTCTGGGGCCAACGTCCTGACTTTC | CASSAFSGANVLTF
TRBD1 | TRBJ1-2 | TRBV5-4 | NA | TGTGCCAGCAGCTCAAGACAGGGAGGATGGTTAGGCTACACCTTC | CASSSRQGGWLGYTF
TRBD1 | TRBJ2-2 | TRBV4-3 | NA | TGCGCCAGCAGCCCCCAGGGGGTTACCGGGGAGCTGTTTTTT | CASSPQGVTGELFF